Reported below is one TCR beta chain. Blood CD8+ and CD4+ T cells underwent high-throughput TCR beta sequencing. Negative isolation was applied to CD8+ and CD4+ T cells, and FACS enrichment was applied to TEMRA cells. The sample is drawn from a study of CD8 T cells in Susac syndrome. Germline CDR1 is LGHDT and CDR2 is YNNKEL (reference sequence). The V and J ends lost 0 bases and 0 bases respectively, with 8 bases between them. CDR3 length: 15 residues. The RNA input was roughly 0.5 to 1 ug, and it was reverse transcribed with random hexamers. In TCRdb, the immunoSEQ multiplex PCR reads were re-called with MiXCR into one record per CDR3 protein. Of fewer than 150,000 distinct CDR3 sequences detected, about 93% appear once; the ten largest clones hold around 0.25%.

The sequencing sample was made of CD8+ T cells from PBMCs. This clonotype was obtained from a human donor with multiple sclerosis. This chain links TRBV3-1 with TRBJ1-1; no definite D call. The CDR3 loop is CASSQERFLNTEAFF. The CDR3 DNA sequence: TGTGCCAGCAGCCAAGAGCGGTTTTTGAACACTGAAGCTTTCTTT. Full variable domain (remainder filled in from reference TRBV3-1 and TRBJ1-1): DTAVSQTPKYLVTQMGNDKSIKCEQNLGHDTMYWYKQDSKKFLKIMFSYNNKELIINETVPNRFSPKSPDKAHLNLHINSLELGDSAVYFCASSQERFLNTEAFFGQGTRLTVV.